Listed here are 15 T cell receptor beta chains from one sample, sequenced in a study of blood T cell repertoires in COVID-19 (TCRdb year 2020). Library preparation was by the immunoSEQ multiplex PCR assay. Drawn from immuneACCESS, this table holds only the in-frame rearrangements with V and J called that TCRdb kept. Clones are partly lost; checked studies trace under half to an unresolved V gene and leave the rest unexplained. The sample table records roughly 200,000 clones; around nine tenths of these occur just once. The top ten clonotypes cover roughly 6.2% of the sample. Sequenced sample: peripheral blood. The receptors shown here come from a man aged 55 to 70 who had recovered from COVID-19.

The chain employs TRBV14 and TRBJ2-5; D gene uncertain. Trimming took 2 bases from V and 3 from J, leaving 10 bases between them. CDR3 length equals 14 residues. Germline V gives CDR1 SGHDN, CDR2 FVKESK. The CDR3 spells CASSQLGQEETQYF. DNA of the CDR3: TGTGCCAGCAGCCAACTGGGCCAAGAAGAGACCCAGTACTTC.

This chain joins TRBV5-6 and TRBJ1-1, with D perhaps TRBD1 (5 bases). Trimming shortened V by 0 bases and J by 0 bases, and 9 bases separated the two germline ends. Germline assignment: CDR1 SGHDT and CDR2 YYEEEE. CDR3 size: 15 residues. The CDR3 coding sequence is TGTGCCAGCAGCTTGGTTGGGGGGTTGAACACTGAAGCTTTCTTT. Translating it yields CASSLVGGLNTEAFF.

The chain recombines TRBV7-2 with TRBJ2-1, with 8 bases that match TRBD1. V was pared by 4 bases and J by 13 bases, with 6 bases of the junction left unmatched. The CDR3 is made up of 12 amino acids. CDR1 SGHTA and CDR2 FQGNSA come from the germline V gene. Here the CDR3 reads CASSSLTGGQFF. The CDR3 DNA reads TGTGCCAGCAGCTCCCTAACAGGGGGTCAGTTCTTC.

Here the CDR3 reads CASSLVSRGETQYF. As DNA, the CDR3 is TGTGCCAGCAGCTTAGTGAGCAGGGGAGAGACCCAGTACTTC. The chain has TRBV7-9 and TRBJ2-5; the D gene is possibly TRBD1 (6 bases). V lost 1 base to trimming and J lost 4 bases, with 10 bases between them. The germline V gene encodes CDR1 SEHNR and CDR2 FQNEAQ (reference sequence). The CDR3 runs to 14 residues.

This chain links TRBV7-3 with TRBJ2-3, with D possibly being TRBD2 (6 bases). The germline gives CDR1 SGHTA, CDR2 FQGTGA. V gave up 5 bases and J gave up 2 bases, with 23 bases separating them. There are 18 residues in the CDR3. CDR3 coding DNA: TGTGCCAGCAGCCATGGTGGGGACTCCCTCCAAAACACAGATACGCAGTATTTT. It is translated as CASSHGGDSLQNTDTQYF.

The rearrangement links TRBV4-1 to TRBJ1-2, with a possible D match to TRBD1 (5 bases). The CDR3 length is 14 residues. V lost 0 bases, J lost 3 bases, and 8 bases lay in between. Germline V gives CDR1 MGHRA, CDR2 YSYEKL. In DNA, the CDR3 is TGCGCCAGCAGCCAAGATGACAGCTACTATGGCTACACCTTC. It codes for CASSQDDSYYGYTF.

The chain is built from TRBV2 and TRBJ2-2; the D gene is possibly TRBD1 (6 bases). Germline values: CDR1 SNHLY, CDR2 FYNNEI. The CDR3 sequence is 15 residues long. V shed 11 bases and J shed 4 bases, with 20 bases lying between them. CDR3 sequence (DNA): TGTGCCGCCCTTACAGGGACCAGCCCCACCGGGGAGCTGTTTTTT. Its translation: CAALTGTSPTGELFF.

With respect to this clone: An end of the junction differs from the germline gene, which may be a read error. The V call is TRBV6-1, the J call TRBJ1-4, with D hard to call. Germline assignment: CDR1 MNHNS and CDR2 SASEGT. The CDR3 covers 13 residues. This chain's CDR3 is CASSEAWRGLRSF. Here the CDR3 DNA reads TGTGCCAGCAGTGAAGCATGGCGGGGTCTTAGGTCCTTT.

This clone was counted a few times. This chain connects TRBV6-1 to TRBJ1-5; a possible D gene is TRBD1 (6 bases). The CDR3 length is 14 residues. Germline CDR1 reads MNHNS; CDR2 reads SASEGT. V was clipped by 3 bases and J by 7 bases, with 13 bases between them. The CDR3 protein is CASSDQQGRQPQHF. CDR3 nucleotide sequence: TGTGCCAGCAGTGATCAACAGGGCCGCCAGCCCCAGCATTTT.

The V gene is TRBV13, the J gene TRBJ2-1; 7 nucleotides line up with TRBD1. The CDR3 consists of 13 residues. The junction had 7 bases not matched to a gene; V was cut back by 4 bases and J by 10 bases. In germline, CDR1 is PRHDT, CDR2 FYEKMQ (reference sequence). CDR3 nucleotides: TGTGCCAGCAGCTCGACAGGGTGGGGGGAGCAGTTCTTC. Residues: CASSSTGWGEQFF. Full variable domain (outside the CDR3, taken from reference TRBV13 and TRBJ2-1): AAGVIQSPRHLIKEKRETATLKCYPIPRHDTVYWYQQGPGQDPQFLISFYEKMQSDKGSIPDRFSAQQFSDYHSELNMSSLELGDSALYFCASSSTGWGEQFFGPGTRLTVL.

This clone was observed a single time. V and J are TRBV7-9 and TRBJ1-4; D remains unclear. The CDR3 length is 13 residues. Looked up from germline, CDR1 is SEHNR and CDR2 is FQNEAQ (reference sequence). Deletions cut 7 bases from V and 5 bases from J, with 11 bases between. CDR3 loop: CASKETVNEKLFF. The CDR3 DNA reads TGTGCCAGCAAGGAGACCGTCAATGAAAAACTGTTTTTT.

The CDR3 nucleotides are TGTGCCAGCAGCCCCGGACACACGGAGGGTGGAAACACCATATATTTT. Protein sequence: CASSPGHTEGGNTIYF. The J gene is TRBJ1-3, the V gene TRBV7-2; D perhaps matches TRBD1 (5 bases). This CDR3 is 16 amino acids long. The germline V gene encodes CDR1 SGHTA and CDR2 FQGNSA. V gave up 5 bases and J gave up 3 bases, with 17 bases separating them.

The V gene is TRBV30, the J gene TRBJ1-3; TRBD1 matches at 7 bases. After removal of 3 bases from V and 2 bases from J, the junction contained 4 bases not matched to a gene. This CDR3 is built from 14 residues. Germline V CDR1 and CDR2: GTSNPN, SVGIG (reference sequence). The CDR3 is CAWSTGAAGNTIYF. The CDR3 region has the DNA TGTGCCTGGAGCACAGGGGCGGCTGGAAACACCATATATTTT.

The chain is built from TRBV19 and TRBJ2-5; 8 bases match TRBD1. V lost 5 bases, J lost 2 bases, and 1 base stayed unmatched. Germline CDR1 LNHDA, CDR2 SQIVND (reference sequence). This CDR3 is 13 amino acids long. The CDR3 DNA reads TGTGCCAGTAGTTGGGACAGGCAAGAGACCCAGTACTTC. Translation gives CASSWDRQETQYF. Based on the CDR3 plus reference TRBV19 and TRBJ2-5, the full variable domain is DGGITQSPKYLFRKEGQNVTLSCEQNLNHDAMYWYRQDPGQGLRLIYYSQIVNDFQKGDIAEGYSVSREKKESFPLTVTSAQKNPTAFYLCASSWDRQETQYFGPGTRLLVL.

The CDR3 region has the DNA TGTGCCAGCAGCCGAGGGACAGAATCCTACAATGAGCAGTTCTTC. As protein: CASSRGTESYNEQFF. The chain combines TRBV27 with TRBJ2-1; 7 positions agree with TRBD1. The CDR3 consists of 15 residues. The germline gives CDR1 MNHEY, CDR2 SMNVEV (reference sequence). J gave up 1 base and V 6 bases, and 6 bases lay outside the gene matches.